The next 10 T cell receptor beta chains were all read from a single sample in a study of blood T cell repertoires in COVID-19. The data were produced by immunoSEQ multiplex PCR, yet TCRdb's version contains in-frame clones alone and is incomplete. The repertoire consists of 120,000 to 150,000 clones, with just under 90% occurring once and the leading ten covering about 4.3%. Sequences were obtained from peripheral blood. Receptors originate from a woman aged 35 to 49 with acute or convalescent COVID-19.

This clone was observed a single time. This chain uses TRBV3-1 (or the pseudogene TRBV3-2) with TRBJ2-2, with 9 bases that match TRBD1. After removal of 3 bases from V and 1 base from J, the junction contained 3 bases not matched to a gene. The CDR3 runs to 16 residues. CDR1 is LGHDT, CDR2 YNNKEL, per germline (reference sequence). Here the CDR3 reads CASSQGQGGNTGELFF. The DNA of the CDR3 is TGTGCCAGCAGCCAGGGACAGGGAGGGAACACCGGGGAGCTGTTTTTT.

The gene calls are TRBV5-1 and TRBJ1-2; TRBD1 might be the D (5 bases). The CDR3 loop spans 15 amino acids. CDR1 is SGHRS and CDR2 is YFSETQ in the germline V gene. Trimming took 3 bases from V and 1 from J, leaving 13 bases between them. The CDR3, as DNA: TGCGCCAGCAGCTATGACAGCAGTTTTAACTATGGCTACACCTTC. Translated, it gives CASSYDSSFNYGYTF.

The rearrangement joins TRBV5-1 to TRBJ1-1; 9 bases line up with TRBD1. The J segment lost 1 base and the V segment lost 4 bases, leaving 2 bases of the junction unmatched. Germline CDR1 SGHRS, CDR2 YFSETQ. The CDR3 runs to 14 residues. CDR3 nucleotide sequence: TGCGCCAGCAGCGGGACAGGGCCGAACACTGAAGCTTTCTTT. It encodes CASSGTGPNTEAFF.

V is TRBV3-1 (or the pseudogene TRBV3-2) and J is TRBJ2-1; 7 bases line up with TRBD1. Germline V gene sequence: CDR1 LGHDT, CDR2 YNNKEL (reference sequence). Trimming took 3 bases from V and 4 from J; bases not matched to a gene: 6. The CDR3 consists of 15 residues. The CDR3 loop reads CASSHGTERYNEQFF. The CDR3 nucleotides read TGTGCCAGCAGCCACGGGACAGAAAGATACAATGAGCAGTTCTTC.

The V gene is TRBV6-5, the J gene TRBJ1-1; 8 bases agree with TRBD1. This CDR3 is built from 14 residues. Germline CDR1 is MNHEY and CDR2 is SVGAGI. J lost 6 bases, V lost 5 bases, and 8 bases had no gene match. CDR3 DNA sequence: TGTGCCAGCAGTACACAGGGGGTCTTTTCTGAAGCTTTCTTT. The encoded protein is CASSTQGVFSEAFF.

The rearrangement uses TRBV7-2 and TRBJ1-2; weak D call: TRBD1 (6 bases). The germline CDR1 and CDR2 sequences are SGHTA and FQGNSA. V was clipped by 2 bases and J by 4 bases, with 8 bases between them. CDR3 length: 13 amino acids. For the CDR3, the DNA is TGTGCCAGCAGCTTAACAGGGACCTATGGCTACACCTTC. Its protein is CASSLTGTYGYTF.

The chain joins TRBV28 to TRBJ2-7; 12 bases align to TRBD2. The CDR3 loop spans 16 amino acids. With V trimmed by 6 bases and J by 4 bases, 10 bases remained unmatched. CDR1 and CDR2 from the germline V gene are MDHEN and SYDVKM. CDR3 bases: TGTGCCAGCAGACCTGGACTAGCGGGGATACGATACGAGCAGTACTTC. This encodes CASRPGLAGIRYEQYF.

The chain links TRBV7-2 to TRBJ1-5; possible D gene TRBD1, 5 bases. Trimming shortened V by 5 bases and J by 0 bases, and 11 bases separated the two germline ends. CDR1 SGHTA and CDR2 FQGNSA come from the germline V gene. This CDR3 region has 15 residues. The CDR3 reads CASSRWGGSNQPQHF. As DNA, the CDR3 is TGTGCCAGCAGCCGCTGGGGGGGTAGCAATCAGCCCCAGCATTTT.

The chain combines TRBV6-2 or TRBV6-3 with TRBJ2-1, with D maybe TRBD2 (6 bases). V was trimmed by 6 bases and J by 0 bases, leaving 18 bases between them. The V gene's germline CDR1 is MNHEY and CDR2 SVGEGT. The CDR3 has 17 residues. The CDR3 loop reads CASSSAPGGYSYNEQFF. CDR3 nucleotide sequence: TGTGCCAGCAGCTCAGCCCCCGGGGGTTACTCCTACAATGAGCAGTTCTTC.

In nucleotides, the CDR3 is TGTGCCAGTAGTATAGGGACAGTCAATCTCCTGACTTTC. Its translation: CASSIGTVNLLTF. V is TRBV19 and J is TRBJ2-6; TRBD1 is a possible D gene (6 bases). In germline, CDR1 is LNHDA, CDR2 SQIVND (reference sequence). With 1 base removed from V and 14 bases from J, the gap between germline ends came to 12 bases. The CDR3 is made up of 13 amino acids.